The clone carrying this T cell receptor (beta chain) turned up a few times. Its antigen is unidentified. The same CDR3 can be traced to other DNA sequences in this sample. Original analysis: In the immunoSEQ data, sequences were junction-only and lacked quality scores, so filtering differed. Sequencing used immunoSEQ multiplex PCR; TCRdb keeps in-frame clones, though not all of them. That table gives V, J and clone size, and the DNA gave D and trimming. Among roughly 2.2 million clones, less than 95% were seen once, and the ten largest hold 0.3% to 0.45%. The record originates from a study of shared clonotypes between healthy human individuals. The overall study: The study used three CD4 naive, three CD4 memory, two CD8 naive and one CD8 memory plate per donor. Study results and caveats: A generally larger estimated richness was seen in naive subsets than in memory subsets. The sole specimen, blood, was sampled, and tissue repertoires likely differ.

The CDR3 length is 13 residues. Germline CDR1 SGHNT, CDR2 YYREEE (reference sequence). V dropped 4 bases and J dropped 8; count of bases not matched to a gene: 7. This receptor was obtained from a man aged 18 to 35 in good health. Some clones in this sample may be carry-over from other donors' samples. Sequenced input: naive CD4+ T cells from PBMCs. Subset meaning: CD45RA+ positively selected. V usage is TRBV5-4 and J usage is TRBJ1-2; 8 bases are shared with TRBD1. The CDR3 region has the DNA TGTGCCAGCAGCCTTGGACAGGGACTGGGCTACACCTTC. Protein sequence: CASSLGQGLGYTF.